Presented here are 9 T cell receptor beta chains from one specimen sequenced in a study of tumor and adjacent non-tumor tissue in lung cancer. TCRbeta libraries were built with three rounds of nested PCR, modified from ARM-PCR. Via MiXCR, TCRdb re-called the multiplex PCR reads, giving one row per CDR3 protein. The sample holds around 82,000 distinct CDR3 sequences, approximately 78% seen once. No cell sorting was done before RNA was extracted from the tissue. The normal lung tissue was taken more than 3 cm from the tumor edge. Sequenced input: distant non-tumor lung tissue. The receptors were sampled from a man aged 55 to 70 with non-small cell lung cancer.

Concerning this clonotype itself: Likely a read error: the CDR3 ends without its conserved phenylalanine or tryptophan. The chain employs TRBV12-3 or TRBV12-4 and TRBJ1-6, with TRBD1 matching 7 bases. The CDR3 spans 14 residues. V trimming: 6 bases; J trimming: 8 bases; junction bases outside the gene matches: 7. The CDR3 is CASRYQGGDSPLHY. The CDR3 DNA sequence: TGTGCCAGCAGATATCAGGGGGGGGATTCACCCCTCCACTAT.

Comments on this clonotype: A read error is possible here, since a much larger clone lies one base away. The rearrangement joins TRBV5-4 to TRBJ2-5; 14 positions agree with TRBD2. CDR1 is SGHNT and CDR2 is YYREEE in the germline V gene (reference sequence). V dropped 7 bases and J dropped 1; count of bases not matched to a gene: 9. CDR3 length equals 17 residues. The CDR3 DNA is TGTGCCAGCGGCCCTGGGACTAGCGGGGGCTTCCAAGAGACCCAGTACTTC. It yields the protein CASGPGTSGGFQETQYF.

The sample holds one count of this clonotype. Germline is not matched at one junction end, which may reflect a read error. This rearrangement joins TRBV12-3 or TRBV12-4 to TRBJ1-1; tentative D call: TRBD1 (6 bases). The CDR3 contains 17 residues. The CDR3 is CACSLALFDRIFTEAFF. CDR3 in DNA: TGTGCCTGCAGTTTAGCATTATTTGACAGGATTTTCACTGAGGCTTTCTTT.

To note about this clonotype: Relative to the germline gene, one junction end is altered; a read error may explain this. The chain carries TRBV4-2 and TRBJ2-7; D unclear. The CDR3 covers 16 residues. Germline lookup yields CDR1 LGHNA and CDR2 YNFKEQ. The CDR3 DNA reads TGTGCCAGTAGCCAAGATAGAGGCTTCCCCTCCCACGAGCAGTACTTC. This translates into CASSQDRGFPSHEQYF.

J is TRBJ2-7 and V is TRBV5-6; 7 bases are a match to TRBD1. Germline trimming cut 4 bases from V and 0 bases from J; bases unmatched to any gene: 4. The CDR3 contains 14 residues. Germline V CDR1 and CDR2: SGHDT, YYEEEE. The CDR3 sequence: CASSLGQSSYEQYF. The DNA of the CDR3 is TGTGCCAGCAGCCTGGGACAGTCCTCCTACGAGCAGTACTTC.

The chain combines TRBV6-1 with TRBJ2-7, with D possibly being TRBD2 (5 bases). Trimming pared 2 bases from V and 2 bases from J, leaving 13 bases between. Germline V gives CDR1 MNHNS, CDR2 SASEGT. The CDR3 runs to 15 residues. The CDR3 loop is CASSELRVYPYEQYF. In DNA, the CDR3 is TGTGCCAGCAGTGAATTGAGGGTCTACCCCTACGAGCAGTACTTC.

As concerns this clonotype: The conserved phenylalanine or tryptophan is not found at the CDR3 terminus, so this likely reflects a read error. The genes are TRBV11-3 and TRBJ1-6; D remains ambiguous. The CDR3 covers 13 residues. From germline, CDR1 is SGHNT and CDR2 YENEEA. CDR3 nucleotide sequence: TGTACCAGCAGCCCTGGGATTAATTCACCCCTCCACATT. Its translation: CTSSPGINSPLHI.

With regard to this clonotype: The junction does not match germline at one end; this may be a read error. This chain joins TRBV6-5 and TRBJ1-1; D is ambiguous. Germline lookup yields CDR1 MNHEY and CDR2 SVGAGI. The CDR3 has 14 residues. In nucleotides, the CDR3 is TGTGTCAGCAGAAGGGCCTCCATGAACACTGAAGCTTTCTTT. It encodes CVSRRASMNTEAFF.

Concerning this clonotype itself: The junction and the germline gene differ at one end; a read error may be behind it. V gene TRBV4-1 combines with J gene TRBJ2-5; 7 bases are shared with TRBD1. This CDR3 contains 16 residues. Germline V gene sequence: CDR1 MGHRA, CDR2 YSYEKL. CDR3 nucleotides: TGCGCCAGCAACCAAGTTTTGGAACAGGGGACATTAGTCCAGTACTTC. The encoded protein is CASNQVLEQGTLVQYF.